This T cell receptor beta chain came from a study of shared clonotypes between healthy human individuals. With respect to this clone: The sample has other DNA sequences that encode this CDR3 too.

Naivety among CD8 cells was defined by CD45RO negativity and positive CCR7 selection, thereby excluding terminally differentiated effector memory CD45RA+ cells. The table came from immunoSEQ multiplex PCR; TCRdb's copy has only in-frame clones and leaves some out. The sample shows some 2 million clones, about 94% of them seen only once. The CDR3 contains 14 residues. The ends were cut back, 0 bases at V and 0 bases at J, with 5 bases in the middle. CDR1 SGHNT and CDR2 YYREEE come from the germline V gene (reference sequence). The chain links TRBV5-4 to TRBJ2-3; D may be TRBD1 (5 bases). Source material: naive CD8+ T cells sorted from blood. The sequence derives from a man younger than 35 in good health. The CDR3 nucleotides are TGTGCCAGCAGCTTGGACAGGAGCACAGATACGCAGTATTTT. As protein: CASSLDRSTDTQYF.